Reported below is one T cell receptor (beta chain). Its antigen is unidentified. A library of TCRbeta sequences, prepared with unique molecular identifiers, was generated. A single record per CDR3 protein comes from TCRdb applying MiXCR to the PCR reads. The repertoire holds 440,000 or so distinct CDR3 sequences, with 43% as singletons. This sample is drawn from a study of T-cell reconstitution after alpha-beta-depleted transplantation in children. Study-level findings and limits: A year had passed since transplant, and T-cell counts and diversity by then came mostly from newly produced T cells.

The V and J ends lost 1 base and 5 bases, in that order; junction bases with no gene match: 8. This CDR3 is 15 amino acids long. Germline values: CDR1 SQVTM, CDR2 ANQGSEA. Sequencing used PBMCs, obtained before TCRalphabeta/CD19-depleted stem cell transplant. The source of this sequence is a girl aged 2 to 9 with aplastic anemia, due to receive a stem cell transplant. The chain has TRBV29-1 and TRBJ2-1; the match to TRBD2 covers 7 bases. CDR3 sequence (DNA): TGCAGCGTTGAAGGCCCAGCGGGAAGGGACAATGAGCAGTTCTTC. It yields the protein CSVEGPAGRDNEQFF.